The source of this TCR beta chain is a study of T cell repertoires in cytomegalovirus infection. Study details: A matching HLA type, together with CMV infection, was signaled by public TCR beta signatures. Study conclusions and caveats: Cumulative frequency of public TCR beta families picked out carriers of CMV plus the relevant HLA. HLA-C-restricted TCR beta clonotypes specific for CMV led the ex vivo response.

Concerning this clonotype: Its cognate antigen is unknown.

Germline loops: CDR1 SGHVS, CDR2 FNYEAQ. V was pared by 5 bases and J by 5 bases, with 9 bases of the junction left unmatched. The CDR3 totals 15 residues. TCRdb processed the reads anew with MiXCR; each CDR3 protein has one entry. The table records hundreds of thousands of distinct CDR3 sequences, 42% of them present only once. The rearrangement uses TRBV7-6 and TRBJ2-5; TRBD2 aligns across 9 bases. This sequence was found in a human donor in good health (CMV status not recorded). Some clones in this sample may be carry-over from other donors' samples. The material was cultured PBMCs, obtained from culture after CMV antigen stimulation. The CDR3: CASSPLAGVVETQYF. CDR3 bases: TGTGCCAGCAGCCCGTTAGCGGGAGTGGTGGAGACCCAGTACTTC.